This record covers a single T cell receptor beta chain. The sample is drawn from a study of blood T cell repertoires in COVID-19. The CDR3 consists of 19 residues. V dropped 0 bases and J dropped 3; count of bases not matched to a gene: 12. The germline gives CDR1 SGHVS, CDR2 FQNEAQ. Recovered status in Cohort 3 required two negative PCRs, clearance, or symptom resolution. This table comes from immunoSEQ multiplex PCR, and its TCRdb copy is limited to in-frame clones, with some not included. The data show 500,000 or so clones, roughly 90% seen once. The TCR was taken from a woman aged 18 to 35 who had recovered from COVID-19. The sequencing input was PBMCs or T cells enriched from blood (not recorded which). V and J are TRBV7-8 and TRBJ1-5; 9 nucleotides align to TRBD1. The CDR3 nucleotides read TGTGCCAGCAGCTTAGCGGTCAACAGGGGGCTTGGGATCAATCAGCCCCAGCATTTT. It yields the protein CASSLAVNRGLGINQPQHF.